The 23 T cell receptor beta chains in this list originate from one sample, sequenced in a study of beta chain features in type 1 diabetes. What was sequenced were expressed TCRB transcripts, since all of the isolated RNA had been reverse transcribed. The repertoire was sequenced with immunoSEQ multiplex PCR; TCRdb's copy has only in-frame clones and lacks some. The sample holds about 740,000 clones, roughly 12% seen once. Study-level points and caveats: Shorter TCRB CDR3s, moderately but significantly so, were found in Type 1 diabetes patients in all four CD4+ subsets.

Antigens of these TCRs are unknown. Sequenced sample: naive CD4+ T cells from blood. The receptors were sampled from a man younger than 35 with type 1 diabetes.

The chain joins TRBV7-9 to TRBJ2-5; the D gene is possibly TRBD1 (5 bases). Looked up from germline, CDR1 is SEHNR and CDR2 is FQNEAQ (reference sequence). With 5 bases removed from V and 7 bases from J, the gap between germline ends came to 20 bases. This CDR3 comprises 15 residues. The CDR3 spells CASSPAEQGTGTQYF. CDR3 bases: TGTGCCAGCAGCCCTGCCGAGCAGGGAACAGGGACCCAGTACTTC.

This clone came up a few times. This chain joins TRBV11-2 and TRBJ1-5; TRBD1 might be the D (6 bases). Germline V gene lookup returns CDR1 SGHAT and CDR2 FQNNGV. V gave up 5 bases and J gave up 7 bases, with 12 bases separating them. The CDR3 is made up of 13 amino acids. The CDR3 protein is CASSIVDRQPQHF. The CDR3 bases are TGTGCCAGCAGCATTGTGGACAGACAGCCCCAGCATTTT.

Turning to this clone: This same CDR3 is encoded by further DNA sequences in the sample. The gene calls are TRBV7-9 and TRBJ1-5; no clear D. From germline, CDR1 is SEHNR and CDR2 FQNEAQ (reference sequence). This CDR3 is 13 amino acids long. V was clipped by 5 bases and J by 5 bases, with 10 bases between them. CDR3 residues: CASSPQADQPQHF. As DNA, the CDR3 is TGTGCCAGCAGCCCCCAAGCGGATCAGCCCCAGCATTTT.

The V call is TRBV10-3, the J call TRBJ1-4; possible D gene TRBD1, 6 bases. This CDR3 comprises 14 residues. V lost 3 bases to trimming and J lost 5 bases, with 10 bases between them. Looked up from germline, CDR1 is ENHRY and CDR2 is SYGVKD. Here the CDR3 DNA reads TGTGCCATCAGTGATTCAGGGGTCAATGAAAAACTGTTTTTT. It encodes CAISDSGVNEKLFF.

This clone was counted between two and nine times. Since a much larger clone is just one base distant, this may be a read error. J is TRBJ2-3 and V is TRBV11-3, with unresolved D. V lost 1 base, J lost 5 bases, and 1 base lay in between. Germline V gives CDR1 SGHNT, CDR2 YENEEA. The CDR3 extends over 11 amino acids. The CDR3 reads CASSLVDTQYF. CDR3 in DNA: TGTGCCAGCAGCTTAGTAGATACGCAGTATTTT.

This clone was observed a single time. The chain carries TRBV27 and TRBJ1-6; D perhaps matches TRBD1 (6 bases). From germline, CDR1 is MNHEY and CDR2 SMNVEV (reference sequence). The ends were cut back, 6 bases at V and 4 bases at J, with 16 bases in the middle. The CDR3 is 16 amino acids. The CDR3 region has the DNA TGTGCCAGCAGGGGGGCCCTTACCCGGTATAATTCACCCCTCCACTTT. Amino acid sequence: CASRGALTRYNSPLHF.

The V and J genes are TRBV7-9 and TRBJ1-1; 8 bases are shared with TRBD1. J was trimmed by 6 bases and V by 6 bases; bases with no gene match: 9. This CDR3 has 14 amino acids. Germline CDR1 and CDR2: SEHNR and FQNEAQ (reference sequence). CDR3 in DNA: TGTGCCAGCAGACCCACCGGGACAGGTCCTGAAGCTTTCTTT. It codes for CASRPTGTGPEAFF.

This chain uses TRBV15 with TRBJ1-2; no clear D gene. CDR3 length equals 13 residues. Germline V gives CDR1 LNHNV, CDR2 YYDKDF (reference sequence). The V end was cut by 5 bases, the J end by 4 bases, with 11 bases between. In DNA form, the CDR3 reads TGTGCCACCAGCCTCGAACGGGCCTATGGCTACACCTTC. It specifies CATSLERAYGYTF.

This clone was found a few times. V and J are TRBV18 and TRBJ2-1, with a weak D call TRBD2 (5 bases). Trimming shortened V by 5 bases and J by 8 bases, and 16 bases separated the two germline ends. Germline lookup yields CDR1 KGHSH and CDR2 LQKENI. The CDR3 is 14 residues long. The CDR3 spells CASSVRGSPYEQFF. The CDR3 nucleotides read TGTGCCAGCTCAGTTCGGGGTAGCCCTTATGAGCAGTTCTTC.

This clone showed up just a few times. The chain joins TRBV29-1 to TRBJ2-7, with a possible D match to TRBD1 (6 bases). CDR1 and CDR2 (germline): SQVTM, ANQGSEA. The CDR3 runs to 13 residues. Trimming cost V 1 base and J 6 bases, with 13 bases left between them. The CDR3 protein is CSVEAHRDGEQYF. The CDR3 region has the DNA TGCAGCGTTGAAGCCCACAGGGACGGCGAGCAGTACTTC.

This clone was counted a few times. Relative to the germline gene, one junction end is altered; a read error may explain this. In the same sample, other DNA sequences code for this CDR3. The chain couples TRBV7-7 to TRBJ2-1; D is undetermined. Looked up from germline, CDR1 is SSHAT and CDR2 is FNYEAQ (reference sequence). There are 15 residues in the CDR3. CDR3 residues: CASSLDAGSYNEQFF. The CDR3 nucleotides are TGTGCTAGCAGCTTAGACGCTGGCTCCTACAATGAGCAGTTCTTC.

This clone was counted between two and nine times. CDR3 amino acids: CASSPRDRARNEQFF. The CDR3 nucleotides read TGTGCCAGCAGCCCACGGGACAGGGCAAGAAATGAGCAGTTCTTC. The V and J genes are TRBV13 and TRBJ2-1, with 9 bases lining up with TRBD1. The V gene end was trimmed by 5 bases and the J gene end by 7 bases; junction bases not matched to a gene: 9. The length of the CDR3 is 15 residues. CDR1 PRHDT and CDR2 FYEKMQ come from the germline V gene (reference sequence).

This clone was counted between two and nine times. This chain uses TRBV30 with TRBJ1-2; TRBD1 matches 7 bases. V was pared by 6 bases and J by 0 bases, with 7 bases of the junction left unmatched. Germline values: CDR1 GTSNPN, CDR2 SVGIG (reference sequence). This CDR3 is built from 14 residues. CDR3 region: CACIQGLTNYGYTF. The CDR3 coding sequence is TGTGCCTGCATACAGGGGCTTACTAACTATGGCTACACCTTC.

V usage is TRBV9 and J usage is TRBJ2-5; 9 bases fit TRBD2. The CDR3 consists of 16 residues. Germline V gene data show CDR1 as SGDLS and CDR2 as YYNGEE. J lost 6 bases, V lost 2 bases, and 11 bases had no gene match. CDR3 sequence: CASSVGAGAGGQTQYF. In DNA, the CDR3 is TGTGCCAGCAGCGTCGGGGCAGGAGCGGGGGGTCAGACCCAGTACTTC.

This clone has more than one count but fewer than ten. The same CDR3 can be traced to other DNA sequences in this sample. In DNA form, the CDR3 reads TGCAGCGTTTTAGGCCACTACGAGCAGTACTTC. As protein: CSVLGHYEQYF. The chain joins TRBV29-1 to TRBJ2-7, with unresolved D. Trimming removed 5 bases from V and 3 bases from J, with 8 bases in between. CDR1 SQVTM and CDR2 ANQGSEA come from the germline V gene. The CDR3 runs to 11 residues.

This sequence joins TRBV2 and TRBJ1-1, with 7 positions matching TRBD1. The CDR3 runs to 16 residues. V shed 2 bases and J 0 bases; nucleotides not matched to a gene: 6. Looked up from germline, CDR1 is SNHLY and CDR2 is FYNNEI. The CDR3 here is CASSEPPGQMNTEAFF. The CDR3 DNA sequence: TGTGCCAGCAGTGAACCGCCGGGACAGATGAACACTGAAGCTTTCTTT.

Turning to this clone: This specimen includes other DNA sequences encoding the same CDR3. The chain joins TRBV30 to TRBJ2-7; D unresolved. Trimming removed 0 bases at V and 4 bases at J, with 7 bases between. CDR1 is GTSNPN and CDR2 is SVGIG in the germline V gene (reference sequence). CDR3 length: 12 amino acids. The CDR3 coding sequence is TGTGCCTGGAGTGTACGGTTTTACGAGCAGTACTTC. This codes for CAWSVRFYEQYF.

V and J are TRBV6-5 and TRBJ1-2, with 11 bases lining up with TRBD1. V lost 8 bases, J lost 6 bases, and 11 bases stayed unmatched. CDR3 length equals 15 residues. From germline, CDR1 is MNHEY and CDR2 SVGAGI. The CDR3 here is CASSPVGDRGNGYTF. The CDR3 coding sequence is TGTGCCAGCTCCCCCGTAGGGGACAGGGGGAATGGCTACACCTTC.

The rearrangement uses TRBV7-2 and TRBJ2-2; D gene unclear. The CDR3 is 15 residues long. Germline values: CDR1 SGHTA, CDR2 FQGNSA. The V end was cut by 1 base, the J end by 4 bases, with 10 bases between. This chain's CDR3 is CASSLGRHTTGELFF. The CDR3 region has the DNA TGTGCCAGCAGCTTAGGCCGACACACCACCGGGGAGCTGTTTTTT.

This CDR3 is CSGDRGLGYNEQFF. CDR3 bases: TGCAGCGGGGACAGGGGCCTGGGATACAATGAGCAGTTCTTC. The V call is TRBV29-1, the J call TRBJ2-1, with 10 bases that match TRBD1. The CDR3 runs 14 residues. Germline V gives CDR1 SQVTM, CDR2 ANQGSEA. V lost 7 bases, J lost 4 bases, and 7 bases stayed unmatched.

In DNA, the CDR3 is TGTGCCAGCGCGGGAAACACCATATATTTT. It encodes CASAGNTIYF. The genes are TRBV6-1 and TRBJ1-3; the D is unclear. The CDR3 extends over 10 amino acids. CDR1 and CDR2 (germline): MNHNS, SASEGT. Trimming removed 8 bases from V and 4 bases from J, with 3 bases in between.

The V and J genes are TRBV5-1 and TRBJ2-7, with a weak D call TRBD1 (6 bases). The length of the CDR3 is 15 residues. Germline CDR1 is SGHRS and CDR2 is YFSETQ. Trimming cost V 2 bases and J 3 bases, with 15 bases left between them. The CDR3 DNA follows: TGCGCCAGCAGCTTTCCGGGGCAGGGGAGCTACGAGCAGTACTTC. Translation gives CASSFPGQGSYEQYF.

This clone was observed a handful of times. The chain is built from TRBV7-9 and TRBJ2-1; 11 positions agree with TRBD2. This CDR3 is 16 amino acids long. Germline values: CDR1 SEHNR, CDR2 FQNEAQ (reference sequence). Trimming at V came to 4 bases and at J to 2 bases, leaving 4 bases not matched to a gene. The CDR3 region has the DNA TGTGCCAGCAGCTACCAGGGACTAGCGGCCTACAATGAGCAGTTCTTC. It translates to CASSYQGLAAYNEQFF. Using reference TRBV7-9 and TRBJ2-1 for the parts outside the CDR3, the full variable domain is DTGVSQNPRHKITKRGQNVTFRCDPISEHNRLYWYRQTLGQGPEFLTYFQNEAQLEKSRLLSDRFSAERPKGSFSTLEIQRTEQGDSAMYLCASSYQGLAAYNEQFFGPGTRLTVL.